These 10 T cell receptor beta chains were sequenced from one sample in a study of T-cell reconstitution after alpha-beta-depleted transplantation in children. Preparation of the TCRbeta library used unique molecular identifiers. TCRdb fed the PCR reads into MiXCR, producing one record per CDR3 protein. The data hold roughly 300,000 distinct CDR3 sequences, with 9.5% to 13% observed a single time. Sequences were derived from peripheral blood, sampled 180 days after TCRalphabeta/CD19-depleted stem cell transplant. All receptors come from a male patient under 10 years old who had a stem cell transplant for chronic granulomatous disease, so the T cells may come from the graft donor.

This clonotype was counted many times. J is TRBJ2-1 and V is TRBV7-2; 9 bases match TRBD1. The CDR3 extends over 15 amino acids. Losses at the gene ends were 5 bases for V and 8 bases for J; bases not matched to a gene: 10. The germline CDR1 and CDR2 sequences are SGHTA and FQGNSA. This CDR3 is CASSTRQGVKDEQFF. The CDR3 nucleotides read TGTGCCAGCAGCACCCGACAGGGGGTTAAGGATGAGCAGTTCTTC. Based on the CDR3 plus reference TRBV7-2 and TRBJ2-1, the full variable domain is GAGVSQSPSNKVTEKGKDVELRCDPISGHTALYWYRQSLGQGLEFLIYFQGNSAPDKSGLPSDRFSAERTGGSVSTLTIQRTQQEDSAVYLCASSTRQGVKDEQFFGPGTRLTVL.

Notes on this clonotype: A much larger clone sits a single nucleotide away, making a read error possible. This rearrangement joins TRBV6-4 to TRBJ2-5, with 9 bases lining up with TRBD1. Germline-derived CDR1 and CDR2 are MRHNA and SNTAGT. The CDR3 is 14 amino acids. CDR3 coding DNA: TGTACCAGCAGTTTGTGGACAGGGGTGGAGACCCAGTACTTC. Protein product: CTSSLWTGVETQYF.

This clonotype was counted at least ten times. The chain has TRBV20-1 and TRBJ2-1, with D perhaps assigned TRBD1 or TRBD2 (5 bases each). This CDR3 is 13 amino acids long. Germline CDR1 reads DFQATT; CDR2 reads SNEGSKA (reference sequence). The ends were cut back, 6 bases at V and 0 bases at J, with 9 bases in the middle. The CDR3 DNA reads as TGCAGTGCCACGGGACGCTCCTACAATGAGCAGTTCTTC. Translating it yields CSATGRSYNEQFF.

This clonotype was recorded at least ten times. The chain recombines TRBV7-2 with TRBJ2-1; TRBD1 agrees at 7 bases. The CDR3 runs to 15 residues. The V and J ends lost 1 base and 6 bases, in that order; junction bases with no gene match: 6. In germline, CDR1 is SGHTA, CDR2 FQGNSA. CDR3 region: CASSLEPGGSNEQFF. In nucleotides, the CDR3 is TGTGCCAGCAGCTTAGAGCCAGGGGGAAGCAATGAGCAGTTCTTC.

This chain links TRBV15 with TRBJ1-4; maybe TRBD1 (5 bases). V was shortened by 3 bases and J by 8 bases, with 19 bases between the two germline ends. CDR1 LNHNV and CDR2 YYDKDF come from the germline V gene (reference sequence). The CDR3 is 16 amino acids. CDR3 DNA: TGTGCCACCAGCAGTCCGCGGGGGGTCGGGCAGGAAAAACTGTTTTTT. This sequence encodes CATSSPRGVGQEKLFF.

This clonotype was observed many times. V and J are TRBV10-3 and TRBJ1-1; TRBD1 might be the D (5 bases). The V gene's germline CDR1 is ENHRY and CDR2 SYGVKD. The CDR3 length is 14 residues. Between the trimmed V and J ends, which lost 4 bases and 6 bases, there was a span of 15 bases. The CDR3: CAISAPGQGPEAFF. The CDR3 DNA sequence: TGTGCCATCAGTGCCCCGGGTCAGGGCCCTGAAGCTTTCTTT.

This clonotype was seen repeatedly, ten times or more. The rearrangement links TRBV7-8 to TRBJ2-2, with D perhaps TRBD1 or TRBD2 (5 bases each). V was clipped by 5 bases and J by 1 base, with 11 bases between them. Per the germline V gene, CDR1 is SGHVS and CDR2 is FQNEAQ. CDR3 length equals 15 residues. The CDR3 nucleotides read TGTGCCAGCAGCCGCCCGGGACGGAACACCGGGGAGCTGTTTTTT. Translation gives CASSRPGRNTGELFF.

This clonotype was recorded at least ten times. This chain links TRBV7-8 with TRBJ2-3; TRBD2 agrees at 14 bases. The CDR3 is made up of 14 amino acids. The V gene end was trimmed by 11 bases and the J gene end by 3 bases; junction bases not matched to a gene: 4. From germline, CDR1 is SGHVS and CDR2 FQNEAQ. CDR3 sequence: CAGGLAGVTDTQYF. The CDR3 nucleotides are TGTGCCGGGGGACTAGCGGGAGTAACAGATACGCAGTATTTT.

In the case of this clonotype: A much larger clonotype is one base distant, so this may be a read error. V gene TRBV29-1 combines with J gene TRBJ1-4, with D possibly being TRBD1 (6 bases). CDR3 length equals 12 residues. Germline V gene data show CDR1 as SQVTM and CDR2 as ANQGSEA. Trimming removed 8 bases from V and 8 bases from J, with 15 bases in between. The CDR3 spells CSIRQGKEKLFF. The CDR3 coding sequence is TGCAGCATTCGGCAGGGGAAAGAAAAACTGTTTTTT.

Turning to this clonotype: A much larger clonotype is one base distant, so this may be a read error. This chain's CDR3 is CASSPPGGLGGYPF. CDR3 coding DNA: TGTGCCAGCAGCCCCCCCGGGGGCTTAGGTGGCTACCCCTTC. The chain has TRBV7-3 and TRBJ1-2, with a weak D call TRBD1 (6 bases). In germline, CDR1 is SGHTA, CDR2 FQGTGA. This CDR3 is built from 14 residues.